This entry lists 9 T cell receptor beta chains sequenced from one sample in a study of T cell responses to AZD1222 COVID-19 vaccine. Assay: immunoSEQ multiplex PCR; the TCRdb copy retains only in-frame clones and omits some. The data show 130,000 to 150,000 clones, about 91% seen once. The source was peripheral blood, collected on day 0 of AZD1222 vaccination. All receptors derive from an adult in good health.

The gene calls are TRBV30 and TRBJ1-2, with D possibly TRBD1 on 6 matching bases. With 5 bases removed from V and 6 bases from J, the gap between germline ends came to 10 bases. The CDR3 length is 11 residues. Germline V gene lookup returns CDR1 GTSNPN and CDR2 SVGIG (reference sequence). The CDR3 coding sequence is TGTGCCTGGGCAAACAGGGATGGCTACACCTTC. Translated, it gives CAWANRDGYTF.

The J gene is TRBJ2-1, the V gene TRBV4-2; TRBD2 matches 7 bases. The germline gives CDR1 LGHNA, CDR2 YNFKEQ. Germline trimming cut 1 base from V and 0 bases from J; bases unmatched to any gene: 18. The CDR3 contains 21 residues. The CDR3 here is CASSQGMTTSRMISSYNEQFF. CDR3 coding DNA: TGTGCCAGCAGCCAAGGTATGACGACTAGCCGGATGATTAGCTCCTACAATGAGCAGTTCTTC.

V usage is TRBV28 and J usage is TRBJ1-4; 7 nucleotides match TRBD1. CDR1 MDHEN and CDR2 SYDVKM come from the germline V gene. This CDR3 is 14 amino acids long. With V trimmed by 7 bases and J by 4 bases, 6 bases remained unmatched. The chain's CDR3 is CASKQGTFNEKLFF. CDR3 DNA sequence: TGTGCCAGCAAACAGGGGACCTTTAATGAAAAACTGTTTTTT.

This chain links TRBV20-1 with TRBJ2-3; tentative D call: TRBD1 (6 bases). Germline assignment: CDR1 DFQATT and CDR2 SNEGSKA (reference sequence). CDR3 length: 14 residues. The V gene lost 3 bases and the J gene lost 4 bases, with 14 bases spanning the gap. CDR3: CSASDGGPADTQYF. As DNA, the CDR3 is TGCAGTGCTAGTGATGGGGGCCCGGCAGATACGCAGTATTTT.

The V and J genes are TRBV7-2 and TRBJ2-1; tentatively, D is TRBD2 (5 bases). Germline assignment: CDR1 SGHTA and CDR2 FQGNSA. The CDR3 is 15 amino acids. The V end was cut by 0 bases, the J end by 6 bases, with 12 bases between. Written as DNA, the CDR3 is TGTGCCAGCAGCTTAGCGCGGGCCCGCCCCAATGAGCAGTTCTTC. Protein: CASSLARARPNEQFF. Drawing the rest from reference TRBV7-2 and TRBJ2-1, the complete variable domain is GAGVSQSPSNKVTEKGKDVELRCDPISGHTALYWYRQSLGQGLEFLIYFQGNSAPDKSGLPSDRFSAERTGGSVSTLTIQRTQQEDSAVYLCASSLARARPNEQFFGPGTRLTVL.

The chain recombines TRBV14 with TRBJ2-1; 8 bases are a match to TRBD2. This CDR3 is 17 amino acids long. The ends lost 3 bases at V and 3 bases at J; junction bases unmatched: 10. CDR1 is SGHDN, CDR2 FVKESK, per germline. CDR3 in amino acids: CASSHRLLAEFYNEQFF. DNA for the CDR3: TGTGCCAGCAGCCACCGGCTACTAGCGGAGTTCTACAATGAGCAGTTCTTC.

This clone was seen only once. V is TRBV27 and J is TRBJ1-6; 8 positions agree with TRBD1. With V trimmed by 4 bases and J by 9 bases, 11 bases remained unmatched. The length of the CDR3 is 16 residues. From germline, CDR1 is MNHEY and CDR2 SMNVEV (reference sequence). Here the CDR3 DNA reads TGTGCCAGCAGTTCCGAACCTGGACAGGGAAGTTCACCCCTCCACTTT. Its protein product is CASSSEPGQGSSPLHF.

The chain joins TRBV28 to TRBJ1-3; tentative D call: TRBD1 (5 bases). The CDR3 is 14 residues long. The ends were cut back, 2 bases at V and 9 bases at J, with 14 bases in the middle. In germline, CDR1 is MDHEN, CDR2 SYDVKM. CDR3 in amino acids: CASSLNPGESTIYF. The CDR3 nucleotides are TGTGCCAGCAGTTTAAATCCGGGGGAGAGCACCATATATTTT.

The sample holds a few counts of this clone. V is TRBV7-9 and J is TRBJ2-3; 10 nucleotides agree with TRBD1. The CDR3 consists of 14 residues. Germline trimming cut 5 bases from V and 4 bases from J; bases unmatched to any gene: 3. The germline gives CDR1 SEHNR, CDR2 FQNEAQ (reference sequence). The CDR3 sequence is CASSRDRGADTQYF. The CDR3 DNA reads as TGTGCCAGCAGCCGGGACAGGGGCGCAGATACGCAGTATTTT.